Included here is one T cell receptor (beta chain) sequence, with context. This entry comes from a study of shared clonotypes between healthy human individuals. Background on the study: Researchers assigned three CD4 naive, three CD4 memory, two CD8 naive and one CD8 memory plate to each donor.

Recent acute infections and vaccinations were absent in the healthy HIV-negative adult donors. In the original processing: Filtering differed since immunoSEQ provided only junctions, with no quality scores. Profiling relied on immunoSEQ multiplex PCR, and the TCRdb table lists in-frame clones only, not all of them. V and J calls and clone size are as listed in that table; D and trimming were resolved from the DNA. The table includes 300,000 to 400,000 clones, around four fifths detected once. Source material: memory CD4+ T cells sorted from blood. Subset: CD45RA-negative fraction. This receptor was identified in a man between 25 and 39 years old in good health.

This chain's CDR3 is CASSPGPGNEQFF. CDR3 nucleotides: TGTGCCAGCAGCCCGGGACCTGGGAATGAGCAGTTCTTC. The chain employs TRBV5-6 and TRBJ2-1; the D gene could be TRBD1 or TRBD2 (5 bases each). The CDR3 consists of 13 residues. Looked up from germline, CDR1 is SGHDT and CDR2 is YYEEEE. The ends were cut back, 4 bases at V and 7 bases at J, with 12 bases in the middle.